This T cell receptor (beta chain) was identified during a study of T cell responses to AZD1222 COVID-19 vaccine. Study in general: Pooling of second doses given at about 4 or about 12 weeks was done. Whole-study results and caveats: In a largely white British group with more females than males, clonal diversity was possibly underestimated. Sampling captured repertoires only after the peak T cell response. Within unmutated variant regions lay the reported targets of nearly half of spike-specific TCRs.

Of note for this clone: The antigen is undetermined.

The method was immunoSEQ multiplex PCR; TCRdb's version includes in-frame clones alone and lacks a portion of them. The data show fewer than 150,000 clones, about nine tenths seen once. The length of the CDR3 is 13 residues. Germline CDR1 and CDR2: SQVTM and ANQGSEA. V was clipped by 2 bases and J by 2 bases, with 8 bases between them. The input for sequencing was peripheral blood, taken on day 0 of AZD1222 vaccination. The clonotype originates from an adult in good health. This chain links TRBV29-1 with TRBJ2-3; D is uncertain. CDR3 sequence: CSVEMTFTDTQYF. CDR3 sequence (DNA): TGCAGCGTTGAAATGACTTTCACAGATACGCAGTATTTT.